Each of the 19 T cell receptor beta chains below was sequenced from the same sample in a study of T cells in women clearing cervical HPV infection. TCRdb's table, derived via immunoSEQ multiplex PCR, lists solely in-frame clones and lacks some. The sample table includes roughly 20,000 clones. The sample comprised blood buffy coat. The receptors here all came from a woman aged 18-70 years with a cervical HPV16 infection that either progressed to CIN3+ or cleared (not recorded which).

In the case of this clone: The read comes to an end 3 residues before the CDR3 does, leaving the germline J gene to fill in the end. The chain joins TRBV20-1 to TRBJ2-5, with TRBD2 matching 9 bases. The junction had 8 bases not matched to a gene; V was cut back by 5 bases and J by 4 bases. Germline values: CDR1 DFQATT, CDR2 SNEGSKA (reference sequence). The CDR3 length is 14 residues. The CDR3 is CSAQRGARGETQYF. CDR3 bases read: TGCAGTGCTCAGCGGGGGGCGCGGGGAGAGACC.

CDR3 sequence reads: CASSRTRYNEQFF. The CDR3 bases that were read are TGTGCCAGCAGCCGGACTCGCTACAATGAG. The genes are TRBV6-2 or TRBV6-3 and TRBJ2-1; D is possibly TRBD2 (5 bases). With the read ending 3 residues before the CDR3 end, the germline J gene is used to fill in that end. The CDR3 has 13 amino acids. Germline CDR1 is MNHEY and CDR2 is SVGEGT. V was trimmed by 6 bases and J by 3 bases, leaving 9 bases between them.

A remark on this clone: Sequencing ends 3 residues short of the CDR3 end; the germline J gene provides the rest. This sequence joins TRBV2 and TRBJ2-5; TRBD2 is a possible D gene (7 bases). CDR1 and CDR2 (germline): SNHLY, FYNNEI. This CDR3 spans 16 amino acids. Trimming cost V 7 bases and J 1 base, with 19 bases left between them. The sequenced part of the CDR3 DNA is TGTGCCAGCACGGGGGTTAGAGGGGGGGGCCAAGAGACC. It codes for CASTGVRGGGQET. The full CDR3 is CASTGVRGGGQETQYF.

A note on this clone: The read falls 3 residues short of the CDR3 end, and the missing part is taken from the germline J gene. The chain couples TRBV13 to TRBJ2-1; possibly TRBD1 or TRBD2 for D (5 bases each). Germline V gene sequence: CDR1 PRHDT, CDR2 FYEKMQ (reference sequence). V lost 5 bases, J lost 0 bases, and 11 bases lay in between. The CDR3 length is 15 residues. The sequenced part of the CDR3 DNA is TGTGCCAGCAGCAACTCAGGGAGCTCCTACAATGAG. The encoded protein is CASSNSGSSYNE. In full, the CDR3 is CASSNSGSSYNEQFF.

As regards this clone: Read data end 3 residues before the CDR3 end; the end is taken from the germline J gene. The rearrangement joins TRBV2 to TRBJ2-3, with 12 nucleotides matching TRBD2. The V segment lost 7 bases and the J segment 5 bases; nucleotides outside the gene matches: 13. Germline CDR1 and CDR2: SNHLY and FYNNEI. CDR3 length: 17 residues. CDR3 DNA, as far as it was read: TGTGCCAGCACCCAGCTAGCGGGGGGGTCCACAGAAGATACG. Residues: CASTQLAGGSTEDT. The full-length CDR3 reads as CASTQLAGGSTEDTQYF.

In regard to this clone: The read terminates 3 residues before the CDR3 end, so the remaining end is supplied by the germline J gene. The V gene is TRBV11-2, the J gene TRBJ2-3; TRBD1 is a possible D gene (5 bases). The germline gives CDR1 SGHAT, CDR2 FQNNGV. The CDR3 spans 15 residues. V was pared by 5 bases and J by 3 bases, with 15 bases between. The sequenced part of the CDR3 DNA is TGTGCCAGCAGCCCAGTCTTGGGGCGTACAGATACG. This encodes CASSPVLGRTDT. The whole CDR3 sequence is CASSPVLGRTDTQYF.

On this clone itself: The CDR3 end lies 3 residues beyond the end of the read and is filled in from the germline J gene. V usage is TRBV4-2 and J usage is TRBJ2-5; D is possibly TRBD1 (5 bases). The CDR3 extends over 16 amino acids. Germline V gene data show CDR1 as LGHNA and CDR2 as YNFKEQ. Trimming took off 1 base at V and 5 bases at J, with 17 bases between the two ends. CDR3: CASSQGSSRVVETQYF. Partial CDR3 DNA: TGTGCCAGCAGCCAAGGGAGTAGCAGGGTAGTGGAGACC.

With respect to this clone: The sequence runs out 3 residues before the end of the CDR3; the remainder is reconstructed from the germline J gene. The chain links TRBV20-1 to TRBJ2-1, with D perhaps matching TRBD2 (5 bases). CDR1 and CDR2 from the germline V gene are DFQATT and SNEGSKA (reference sequence). The ends were cut back, 5 bases at V and 2 bases at J, with 16 bases in the middle. The CDR3 spans 15 residues. The DNA read from the CDR3 is TGCAGTGCTTTCCCAGCCGGACTTACCTACAATGAG. The encoded protein is CSAFPAGLTYNE. The CDR3 as a whole reads CSAFPAGLTYNEQFF.

In regard to this clone: The DNA ends 3 residues before the CDR3 does, and the rest of the CDR3 is filled in from the germline J gene. The chain couples TRBV29-1 to TRBJ2-5; TRBD2 aligns across 10 bases. Germline V gives CDR1 SQVTM, CDR2 ANQGSEA. The length of the CDR3 is 16 residues. V lost 0 bases and J lost 3; bases outside the gene matches: 7. CDR3 residues: CSVEDPSGGWEETQYF. Incomplete CDR3 DNA: TGCAGCGTTGAAGACCCTAGCGGGGGATGGGAAGAGACC.

Note on this clone: The read ends 3 residues early relative to the CDR3; the germline J gene fills the gap. The genes are TRBV19 and TRBJ1-2; a weak D match, TRBD1 (5 bases). Germline-derived CDR1 and CDR2 are LNHDA and SQIVND (reference sequence). This CDR3 region has 14 residues. Incomplete CDR3 DNA: TGTGCCAGTAGTATCGGCGGGGTGACAGATACC. Protein product: CASSIGGVTDT. The whole CDR3 sequence reads CASSIGGVTDTYTF.

About this clone itself: Sequencing ends 3 residues short of the CDR3 end; the germline J gene provides the rest. The V and J genes are TRBV20-1 and TRBJ2-6, with 16 bases lining up with TRBD2. The CDR3 spans 22 residues. Germline trimming cut 0 bases from V and 3 bases from J; bases unmatched to any gene: 14. Germline CDR1 reads DFQATT; CDR2 reads SNEGSKA (reference sequence). The CDR3: CSARELRPGLAGGPFGANVLTF. The CDR3 bases that were read are TGCAGTGCTAGAGAACTAAGACCGGGACTAGCGGGGGGGCCTTTTGGGGCCAACGTC.

As for this clone: The CDR3 end lies 3 residues beyond the end of the read and is filled in from the germline J gene. This chain joins TRBV30 and TRBJ2-4; TRBD1 matches at 7 bases. The CDR3 runs to 12 residues. The V gene's germline CDR1 is GTSNPN and CDR2 SVGIG (reference sequence). The CDR3 region is CAWQTGLETQYF. CDR3 bases read: TGTGCCTGGCAGACAGGGTTGGAGACT.

Concerning this clone: With the read ending 3 residues before the CDR3 end, the germline J gene is used to fill in that end. V and J are TRBV20-1 and TRBJ1-1; possibly TRBD1 for D (5 bases). The CDR3 is 13 residues long. Germline V gene lookup returns CDR1 DFQATT and CDR2 SNEGSKA (reference sequence). V was clipped by 7 bases and J by 4 bases, with 16 bases between them. The CDR3 spells CSVEAGSRTEAFF. The part of the CDR3 DNA that was read is TGCAGTGTTGAGGCAGGGTCTCGCACTGAA.

To note about this clone: The read ends 3 residues shy of where the CDR3 ends; the end is completed using the germline J gene. The chain joins TRBV20-1 to TRBJ1-1, with 7 nucleotides matching TRBD1. Germline CDR1 and CDR2: DFQATT and SNEGSKA (reference sequence). V trimming: 1 base; J trimming: 5 bases; junction bases outside the gene matches: 7. There are 14 residues in the CDR3. The CDR3 here is CSARADTGATEAFF. CDR3 bases read: TGCAGTGCTAGAGCCGATACAGGGGCAACTGAA.

Regarding this clone: Sequencing ends 3 residues short of the CDR3 end; the germline J gene provides the rest. The chain combines TRBV5-1 with TRBJ1-1; D may be TRBD1 (6 bases). Trimming removed 0 bases at V and 6 bases at J, with 15 bases between. Germline V lookup: CDR1 SGHRS, CDR2 YFSETQ. The CDR3 covers 15 residues. Incomplete CDR3 DNA: TGCGCCAGCAGCTTGGAAGCGGACAGCACCTCTGAA. Protein: CASSLEADSTSE. The complete CDR3 sequence is CASSLEADSTSEAFF.

Notes on this clone: The read comes to an end 3 residues before the CDR3 does, leaving the germline J gene to fill in the end. This chain links TRBV29-1 with TRBJ1-2, with D possibly TRBD1 on 5 matching bases. CDR3 length equals 12 residues. Germline V gene sequence: CDR1 SQVTM, CDR2 ANQGSEA. The CDR3: CSVDPGGVGYTF. The sequenced CDR3 bases are TGCAGCGTTGACCCGGGGGGGGTCGGC.

CDR3 bases read: TGTGCCAGCAGCTTAGCTTTTTTGGGGACAGGGCCCTACGAG. Translated: CASSLAFLGTGPYE. The CDR3 as a whole reads CASSLAFLGTGPYEQYF. This chain joins TRBV7-2 and TRBJ2-7; 9 positions match TRBD1. The CDR3 is cut off 3 residues early in the read; its end comes from the germline J gene. Germline trimming cut 0 bases from V and 2 bases from J; bases unmatched to any gene: 8. CDR1 and CDR2 (germline): SGHTA, FQGNSA. This CDR3 region has 17 residues.

Points on this clone: The read is 3 residues too short to cover the CDR3 end, so that end is filled in from the germline J gene. The V and J genes are TRBV5-1 and TRBJ2-1; D gene unclear. Germline V gene lookup returns CDR1 SGHRS and CDR2 YFSETQ. The CDR3 loop spans 14 amino acids. With 0 bases removed from V and 3 bases from J, the gap between germline ends came to 7 bases. This CDR3 is CASSLAAGYNEQFF. CDR3 bases read: TGCGCCAGCAGCTTGGCCGCAGGCTACAATGAG.

On this clone: Sequencing ends 3 residues short of the CDR3 end; the germline J gene provides the rest. The chain links TRBV30 to TRBJ1-4; TRBD1 matches 11 bases. The length of the CDR3 is 15 residues. Germline values: CDR1 GTSNPN, CDR2 SVGIG (reference sequence). With V trimmed by 7 bases and J by 10 bases, 14 bases remained unmatched. The covered CDR3 bases are TGTGCCTCCGATACGGTGGGACAGGGGGGGAGAAAA. Its translation: CASDTVGQGGRK. The full CDR3 is CASDTVGQGGRKLFF.